This TCR beta chain is drawn from a study of T cells after yellow fever vaccination. Study-level results: Contamination by abundant bulk-population clonotypes could be present in FACS-sorted repertoires. Re-detected after boosting: most primary clones, about 96% of CD4 and 80% to 90% of CD8.

Of note for this clonotype: Its antigen is undetermined.

A 5'RACE template-switching step, the method used to make TCR cDNA, added a universal primer site and UMIs. TCRdb reanalysed the 5' RACE reads using MiXCR and keeps one entry per CDR3 protein. This table holds approximately 160,000 distinct CDR3 sequences, about a tenth found once. Germline assignment: CDR1 MNHEY and CDR2 SVGAGI. This CDR3 has 15 amino acids. V lost 10 bases and J lost 0, with 16 bases in between. The chain carries TRBV6-5 and TRBJ2-1, with unresolved D. The sequence came from a man between 18 and 35 years old who received the YFV17D yellow fever vaccine. Sequencing was performed on CD8+ T cells sorted from PBMCs, taken 45 days after the yellow fever booster vaccination. The CDR3 region has the DNA TGTGCCACGCAATTGGGAAGGAGCTCCTACAATGAGCAGTTCTTC. Its translation: CATQLGRSSYNEQFF.